The clone carrying this TCR beta chain was counted a single time. The sample is drawn from a study of T cells after posttransplantation cyclophosphamide. Assay: immunoSEQ multiplex PCR; the TCRdb copy retains only in-frame clones and omits some. The repertoire includes some 20,000 clones, nearly 99% of them detected once, and about 0.15% sits in the top ten. V was trimmed by 6 bases and J by 0 bases, leaving 13 bases between them. The germline gives CDR1 MNHEY, CDR2 SMNVEV (reference sequence). The CDR3 runs 15 residues. The naive gate required viable CD3+CD4+ or CD3+CD8+ cells with CCR7+CD45RA+CD45RO-CD95-CD27+CD28+ phenotype.

This receptor was obtained from a man between 40 and 49 years old in good health, CMV-negative, and a related stem cell transplant donor. The sequenced sample consisted of naive CD4+ T cells sorted from PBMCs. The chain is built from TRBV27 and TRBJ2-3, with D uncertain. DNA of the CDR3: TGTGCCAGCAGCTCCCTTCGCGTCAGCACAGATACGCAGTATTTT. Residues: CASSSLRVSTDTQYF.